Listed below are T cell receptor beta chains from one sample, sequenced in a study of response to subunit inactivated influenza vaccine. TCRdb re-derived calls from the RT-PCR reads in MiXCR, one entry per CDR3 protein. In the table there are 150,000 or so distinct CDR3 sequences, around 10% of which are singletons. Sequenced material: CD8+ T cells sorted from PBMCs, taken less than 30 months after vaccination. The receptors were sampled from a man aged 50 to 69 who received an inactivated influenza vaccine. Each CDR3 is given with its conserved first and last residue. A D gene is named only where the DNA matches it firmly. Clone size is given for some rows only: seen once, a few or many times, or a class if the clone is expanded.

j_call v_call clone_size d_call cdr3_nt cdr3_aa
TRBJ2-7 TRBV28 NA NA TGTGCCAGCAGTGGGGGTACGGGCTCCTACGAGCAGTACTTC CASSGGTGSYEQYF
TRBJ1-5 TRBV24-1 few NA TGTGCCACCAGTGTGGGGGCGAGCAATCAGCCCCAGCATTTT CATSVGASNQPQHF
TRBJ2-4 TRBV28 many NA TGTGCCAGCAGTTTGAGCATAAGTGAAAACATTCAGTACTTC CASSLSISENIQYF
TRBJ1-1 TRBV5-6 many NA TGTGCCAGCAGCTTAGGGCCTGAAGCTTTCTTT CASSLGPEAFF
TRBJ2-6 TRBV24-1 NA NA TGTGCCACCAGCGGGGGGCGTGGGGCCAACGTCCTGACTTTC CATSGGRGANVLTF
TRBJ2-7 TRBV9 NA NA TGTGCCGGCGACTACGAGCAGTACTTC CAGDYEQYF
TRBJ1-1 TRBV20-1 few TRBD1 TGCAGTGCGGAAGAGGACAGGGAGAACGCTGAAGCTTTCTTT CSAEEDRENAEAFF
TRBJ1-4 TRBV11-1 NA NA TGTGCCAGCAGCCACTTAGTTAAGAAGATGACAACTAATGAAAAACTGTTTTTT CASSHLVKKMTTNEKLFF
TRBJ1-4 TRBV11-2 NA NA TGTGCCAGCAGCTTAGTGTTCCACAGGGAGGCTGGAAAACTGTTTTTT CASSLVFHREAGKLFF
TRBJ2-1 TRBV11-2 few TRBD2 TGTGCCAGCAGCTCACCGGATACCACTCTGACTAGCGGGAGGGTAGGTGAGCAGTTCTTC CASSSPDTTLTSGRVGEQFF
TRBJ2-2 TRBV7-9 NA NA TGTGCCAGCAGCTTATTTCTTACCGGGGAGCTGTTTTTT CASSLFLTGELFF
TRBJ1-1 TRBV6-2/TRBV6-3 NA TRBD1 TGTGCCAGTCTCTACCGGGACAGGGGGCAAGCGAGTGAAGCTTTCTTT CASLYRDRGQASEAFF
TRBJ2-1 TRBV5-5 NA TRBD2 TGTGCCAGCAGCTTGGTTCTAGCGGGAGGACTCTCCTACAATGAGCAGTTCTTC CASSLVLAGGLSYNEQFF
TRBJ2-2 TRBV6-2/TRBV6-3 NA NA TGTGCCAGCAGCCTAACTAGTACCGGGGAGCTGTTTTTT CASSLTSTGELFF
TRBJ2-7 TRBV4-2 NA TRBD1 TGTGCCAGCAGCCAAGATGACAGGGGTACCTACGAGCAGTACTTC CASSQDDRGTYEQYF
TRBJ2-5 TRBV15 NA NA TGTGCCACCAGCAGAGTTAGGGGGGAGACCCAGTACTTC CATSRVRGETQYF
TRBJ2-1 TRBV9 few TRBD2 TGTGCCAGCAGCGACTTAGCGGGGAGGCCTTACAATGAGCAGTTCTTC CASSDLAGRPYNEQFF
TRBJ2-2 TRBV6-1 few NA TGTGCCAGCATTGAATTCTACACCGGGGAGCTGTTTTTT CASIEFYTGELFF
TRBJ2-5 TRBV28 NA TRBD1 TGTGCCAGCAGTCCCGGGACAGGAGAGGTGACCCAGTACTTC CASSPGTGEVTQYF
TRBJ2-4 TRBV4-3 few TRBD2 TGCGCCAGCAGCCAAGTCGTAGCGGGACTGGTAGCCAAAAACATTCAGTACTTC CASSQVVAGLVAKNIQYF
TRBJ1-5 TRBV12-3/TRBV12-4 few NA TGTGCCAGCAGCCTGACCGGAGGCTATCAGCCCCAGCATTTT CASSLTGGYQPQHF
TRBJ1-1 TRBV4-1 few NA TGCGCCAGCAGCCAAGGCGACAACCTGGACACTGAAGCTTTCTTT CASSQGDNLDTEAFF
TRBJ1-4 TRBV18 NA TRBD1 TGTGCCAGCTCACCCAGGACAGGGGGCAACGGAGAAAAACTGTTTTTT CASSPRTGGNGEKLFF
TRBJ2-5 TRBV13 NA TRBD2 TGTGCCAGCAGCACCCCTAGCGGGAAGACGCAAGAGACCCAGTACTTC CASSTPSGKTQETQYF
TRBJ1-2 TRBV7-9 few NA TGTGCCAGCACCCCAAGTACGGTCTATGGCTACACCTTC CASTPSTVYGYTF
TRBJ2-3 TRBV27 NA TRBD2 TGTGCCAGCAGTTTATTGTCTAGCGGGGGGGCCACGGATACGCAGTATTTT CASSLLSSGGATDTQYF
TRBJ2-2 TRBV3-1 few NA TGTGCCAGCAGCCCTAGTAGCTCCAACACCGGGGAGCTGTTTTTT CASSPSSSNTGELFF
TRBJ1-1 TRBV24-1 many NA TGTGCCACCAGCTCGACGGGGTCTGAAGCTTTCTTT CATSSTGSEAFF
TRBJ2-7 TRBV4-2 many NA TGTGCCAGCAGTGAGACAGCCCCCTACGAGCAGTACTTC CASSETAPYEQYF
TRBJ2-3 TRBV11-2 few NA TGTGCCAGCAGCTTAGGCGGCACGCTAAGCACAGATACGCAGTATTTT CASSLGGTLSTDTQYF
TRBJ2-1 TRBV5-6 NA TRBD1 TGTGCCAGCAGCTTAGGACAGGGATTCTACAATGAGCAGTTCTTC CASSLGQGFYNEQFF
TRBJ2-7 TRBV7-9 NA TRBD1 TGTGCCAGCAGTCCTACAGGGGGCTGGGAGCAGTACTTC CASSPTGGWEQYF
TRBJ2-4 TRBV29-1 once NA TGCAGCGTTCGGACCAAAAACATTCAGTACTTC CSVRTKNIQYF
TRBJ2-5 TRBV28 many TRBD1 TGTGCCAGCAGCAACGATTCCGGGACAGGGGGACACTCTGTAGAGACCCAGTACTTC CASSNDSGTGGHSVETQYF
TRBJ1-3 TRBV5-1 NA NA TGCGCCAGCAGGCCGGTTGGGGGAAACACCATATATTTT CASRPVGGNTIYF
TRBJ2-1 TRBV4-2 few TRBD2 TGTGCCAGCAGCCAAGATTACAGCGGGGGTACGTACAATGAGCAGTTCTTC CASSQDYSGGTYNEQFF
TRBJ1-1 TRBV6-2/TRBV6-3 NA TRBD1 TGTGCCAGCAGTTACTCGACAGGGGGTAGCACTGAAGCTTTCTTT CASSYSTGGSTEAFF
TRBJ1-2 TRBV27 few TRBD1 TGTGCCAGCAGTCCCACCGGGACAGCAAACTATGGCTACACCTTC CASSPTGTANYGYTF
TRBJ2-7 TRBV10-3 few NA TGTGCCATCACCCAAGGGGGGACTACCTACGAGCAGTACTTC CAITQGGTTYEQYF
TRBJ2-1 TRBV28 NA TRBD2 TGTGCCAGCAGTTCGTCACGCCCCCCCGGGACTAGTCTCAGAAATGAGCAGTTCTTC CASSSSRPPGTSLRNEQFF
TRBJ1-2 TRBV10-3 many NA TGTGCCATCAGTGAAACCGGGGCCGACACGTATGGCTACACCTTC CAISETGADTYGYTF
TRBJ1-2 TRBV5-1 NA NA TGCGCCAGCAGCACCGGACAGAGGCACCTTATTAACTATGGCTACACCTTC CASSTGQRHLINYGYTF
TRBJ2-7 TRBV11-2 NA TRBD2 TGTGCCAGCAGCGCCGGGACTAGCGGGTTCTACGAGCAGTACTTC CASSAGTSGFYEQYF
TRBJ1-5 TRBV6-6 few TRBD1 TGTGCCAGCAGCGGGGACAGTTATCAGCCCCAGCATTTT CASSGDSYQPQHF